This T cell receptor beta chain came from a study of shared clonotypes between healthy human individuals. The study, taken as a whole, reports: Against clonotypes common to all four donors, non-shared ones had lower generation probabilities. Sampling involved blood alone; tissue repertoires likely differ.

Replicate PCRs run on sorted subsets employed around 200 ng DNA, 25,000 to 35,000 T cell genomes. Clones were read by immunoSEQ multiplex PCR, and TCRdb kept only the in-frame ones, dropping some. Of 740,000 or so clones listed, roughly 72% were seen once; the top ten hold roughly 1.9%. Recent acute infections and vaccinations were absent in the healthy HIV-negative adult donors. As concerns this clone: Its specificity is unknown. Different DNA sequences within this sample yield the same CDR3.

The TCR was taken from a woman younger than 45 in good health. Sequenced: memory CD4+ T cells sorted from blood. Regarding subset: CD45RA-negative fraction.

The chain's CDR3 is CAWTSGGDTQYF. CDR3 sequence (DNA): TGTGCCTGGACTAGCGGGGGTGATACGCAGTATTTT. J is TRBJ2-3 and V is TRBV30; TRBD2 aligns across 10 bases. The V gene's germline CDR1 is GTSNPN and CDR2 SVGIG (reference sequence). This CDR3 contains 12 residues. J lost 6 bases, V lost 4 bases, and 1 base had no gene match.